This T cell receptor beta chain comes out of a study of regulatory T cells in long-lasting Graves disease. Germline-derived CDR1 and CDR2 are SGHDN and FVKESK. Between the trimmed V and J ends, which lost 5 bases and 3 bases, there was a span of 9 bases. This CDR3 is built from 13 residues. The time point is: newly diagnosed GD, antithyroid drugs for less than 3 months. The TCR library was made from RNA extracted from PBMCs. HTBI primers from iRepertoire and Arm-PCR of CDR3 regions yielded the TCR beta libraries. TCRdb re-derived calls from the multiplex PCR reads in MiXCR, one entry per CDR3 protein. The sample consists of about 420,000 distinct CDR3 sequences, approximately 16% of them appearing once. These data were also filed under a second study, of T cells in Graves' hyperthyroidism and ophthalmopathy.

The gene calls are TRBV14 and TRBJ2-3; no clear D gene. Sequences were derived from peripheral blood mononuclear cells (PBMCs), sampled at new diagnosis, from a patient treated with antithyroid drugs. The clonotype comes from a woman under 30 with Graves disease. The CDR3 region is CASSAQSTDTQYF. The CDR3 DNA is TGTGCCAGCAGCGCCCAAAGTACAGATACGCAGTATTTT. The variable domain in full, completed from reference TRBV14 and TRBJ2-3, reads EAGVTQFPSHSVIEKGQTVTLRCDPISGHDNLYWYRRVMGKEIKFLLHFVKESKQDESGMPNNRFLAERTGGTYSTLKVQPAELEDSGVYFCASSAQSTDTQYFGPGTRLTVL.